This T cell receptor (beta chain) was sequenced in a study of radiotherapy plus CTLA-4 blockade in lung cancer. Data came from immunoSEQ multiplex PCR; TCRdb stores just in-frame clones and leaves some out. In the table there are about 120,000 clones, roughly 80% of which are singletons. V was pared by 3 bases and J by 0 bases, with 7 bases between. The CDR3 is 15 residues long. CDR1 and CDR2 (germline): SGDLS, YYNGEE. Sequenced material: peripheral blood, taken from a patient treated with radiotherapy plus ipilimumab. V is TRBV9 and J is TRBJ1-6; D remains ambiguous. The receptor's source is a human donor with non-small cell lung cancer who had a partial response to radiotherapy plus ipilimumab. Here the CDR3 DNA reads TGTGCCAGCAGCGATCGCGGCTCCTATAATTCACCCCTCCACTTT. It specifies CASSDRGSYNSPLHF.